These T cell receptor beta chains were read from a single sample in a study of Graves' ophthalmopathy and Graves' hyperthyroidism. MiXCR was run by TCRdb on the multiplex PCR reads, yielding one entry per CDR3 protein. The sample records 300,000 to 400,000 distinct CDR3 sequences, under 20% being singletons. Material for sequencing was peripheral blood. Receptors originate from an adult man with Graves' ophthalmopathy. The CDR3 runs from the conserved cysteine through the conserved F or W. Each record gives: V gene, J gene, D gene, clone size, CDR3 protein, CDR3 DNA. The D gene is left open where the match is weak. Clone size is given for some rows only: seen once, a few or many times, or a class if the clone is expanded.

V gene: TRBV2; J gene: TRBJ2-2; D gene: .; clone size: .; CDR3 protein: CALESKIANTGELFF; CDR3 DNA: TGTGCCCTGGAATCTAAGATCGCGAACACCGGGGAGCTGTTTTTT
V gene: TRBV5-1; J gene: TRBJ2-7; D gene: .; clone size: many; CDR3 protein: CASSLDRTRGTSEQYF; CDR3 DNA: TGCGCCAGCAGCTTGGACAGGACCCGAGGGACGTCCGAGCAGTACTTC
V gene: TRBV10-3; J gene: TRBJ1-1; D gene: TRBD1; clone size: many; CDR3 protein: CAISGRQGNTEAFF; CDR3 DNA: TGTGCCATCAGTGGTCGACAGGGTAACACTGAAGCTTTCTTT
V gene: TRBV6-2/TRBV6-3; J gene: TRBJ2-7; D gene: .; clone size: many; CDR3 protein: CASRITSGTPWMEYF; CDR3 DNA: TGTGCCAGCAGGATTACCTCCGGGACACCTTGGATGGAGTACTTC
V gene: TRBV19; J gene: TRBJ1-1; D gene: .; clone size: many; CDR3 protein: CASSQHLNMNTEAFF; CDR3 DNA: TGTGCCAGTAGCCAACACCTTAACATGAACACTGAAGCTTTCTTT
V gene: TRBV11-2; J gene: TRBJ1-6; D gene: .; clone size: many; CDR3 protein: CASSLKGLSNSPLHF; CDR3 DNA: TGTGCCAGCAGCTTAAAGGGCTTAAGCAATTCACCCCTCCACTTT
V gene: TRBV5-1; J gene: TRBJ2-7; D gene: TRBD2; clone size: many; CDR3 protein: CASSWGGSGEQYF; CDR3 DNA: TGCGCCAGCAGCTGGGGGGGTTCTGGCGAGCAGTACTTC
V gene: TRBV6-2/TRBV6-3; J gene: TRBJ1-5; D gene: .; clone size: many; CDR3 protein: CAAHRSQIEPQHF; CDR3 DNA: TGTGCGGCCCACAGGTCTCAAATCGAGCCCCAGCATTTT
V gene: TRBV7-3; J gene: TRBJ1-5; D gene: TRBD1; clone size: many; CDR3 protein: CASSSGQGTNQPQHF; CDR3 DNA: TGTGCCAGCAGCTCTGGACAGGGGACTAACCAGCCCCAGCATTTT
V gene: TRBV19; J gene: TRBJ2-7; D gene: TRBD1; clone size: many; CDR3 protein: CARQGPVHEQYF; CDR3 DNA: TGTGCTAGACAGGGGCCGGTTCACGAGCAGTACTTC
V gene: TRBV28; J gene: TRBJ2-5; D gene: TRBD2; clone size: few; CDR3 protein: CASIDSGTRVQETQYF; CDR3 DNA: TGTGCCAGCATCGATTCCGGGACTAGGGTACAAGAGACCCAGTACTTC
V gene: TRBV7-9; J gene: TRBJ2-5; D gene: TRBD2; clone size: few; CDR3 protein: CASSPTSAIQETQYF; CDR3 DNA: TGTGCCAGCAGCCCTACTAGCGCGATACAAGAGACCCAGTACTTC
V gene: TRBV29-1; J gene: TRBJ2-7; D gene: .; clone size: many; CDR3 protein: CSVVGQTYEQYF; CDR3 DNA: TGCAGCGTTGTCGGACAGACCTACGAGCAGTACTTC
V gene: TRBV12-3/TRBV12-4; J gene: TRBJ1-2; D gene: .; clone size: many; CDR3 protein: CASSSRTARTF; CDR3 DNA: TGTGCCAGCAGTTCTAGGACCGCGCGTACCTTC
V gene: TRBV20-1; J gene: TRBJ2-5; D gene: .; clone size: many; CDR3 protein: CSARRGQETQYF; CDR3 DNA: TGCAGTGCTAGAAGGGGCCAAGAGACCCAGTACTTC
V gene: TRBV5-1; J gene: TRBJ1-6; D gene: .; clone size: many; CDR3 protein: CASSPQGLNSPLHF; CDR3 DNA: TGCGCCAGCAGCCCACAGGGACTAAATTCACCCCTCCACTTT
V gene: TRBV12-3/TRBV12-4; J gene: TRBJ2-7; D gene: .; clone size: many; CDR3 protein: CASSRTYSRYYEQYF; CDR3 DNA: TGTGCCAGCAGTCGCACCTATAGTCGATACTACGAGCAGTACTTC
V gene: TRBV5-1; J gene: TRBJ2-7; D gene: .; clone size: many; CDR3 protein: CASSLVAGTYEQYF; CDR3 DNA: TGCGCCAGCAGCTTGGTTGCAGGGACCTACGAGCAGTACTTC
V gene: TRBV7-2; J gene: TRBJ2-5; D gene: .; clone size: .; CDR3 protein: CASSQGDQEAQYF; CDR3 DNA: TGTGCCAGCAGCCAAGGGGACCAAGAGGCCCAGTACTTC
V gene: TRBV3-1; J gene: TRBJ2-5; D gene: .; clone size: many; CDR3 protein: CASSQDASRETQYF; CDR3 DNA: TGTGCCAGCAGCCAAGATGCTAGCCGGGAGACCCAGTACTTC
V gene: TRBV7-2; J gene: TRBJ2-7; D gene: .; clone size: many; CDR3 protein: CASSLRPYPYEQYF; CDR3 DNA: TGTGCCAGCAGCTTACGTCCATACCCCTACGAGCAGTACTTC
V gene: TRBV12-3/TRBV12-4; J gene: TRBJ1-5; D gene: .; clone size: once; CDR3 protein: CASTLGGRRQPQHF; CDR3 DNA: TGTGCCAGCACCCTAGGGGGGAGGCGTCAGCCCCAGCATTTT
V gene: TRBV28; J gene: TRBJ1-2; D gene: .; clone size: few; CDR3 protein: CASRTNYGYTF; CDR3 DNA: TGTGCCAGCAGAACTAACTATGGCTACACCTTC
V gene: TRBV4-1; J gene: TRBJ2-7; D gene: .; clone size: .; CDR3 protein: CASSQDHGSSYEQYF; CDR3 DNA: TGCGCCAGCAGCCAGGACCACGGGAGCTCCTACGAGCAGTACTTC